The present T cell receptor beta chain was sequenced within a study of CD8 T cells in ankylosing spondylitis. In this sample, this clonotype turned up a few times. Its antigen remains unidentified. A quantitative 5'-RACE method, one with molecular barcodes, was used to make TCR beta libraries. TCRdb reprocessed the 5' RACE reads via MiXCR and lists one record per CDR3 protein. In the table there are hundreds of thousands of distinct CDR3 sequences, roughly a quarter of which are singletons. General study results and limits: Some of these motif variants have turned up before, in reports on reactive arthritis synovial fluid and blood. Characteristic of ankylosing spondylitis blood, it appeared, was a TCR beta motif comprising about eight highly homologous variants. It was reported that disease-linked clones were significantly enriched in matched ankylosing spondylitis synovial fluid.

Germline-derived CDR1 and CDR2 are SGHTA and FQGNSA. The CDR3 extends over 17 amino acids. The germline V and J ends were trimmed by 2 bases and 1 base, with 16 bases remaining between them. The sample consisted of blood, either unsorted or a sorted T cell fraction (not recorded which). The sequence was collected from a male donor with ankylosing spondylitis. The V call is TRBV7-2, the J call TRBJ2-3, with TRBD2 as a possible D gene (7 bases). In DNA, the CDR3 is TGTGCCAGCAGCTTACGGGGGGCCCAATCTGGCACAGATACGCAGTATTTT. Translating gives CASSLRGAQSGTDTQYF.